Below are 28 T cell receptor beta chains sequenced from a single sample in a study of blood T cell repertoires in COVID-19. Data came from immunoSEQ multiplex PCR; TCRdb stores just in-frame clones and leaves some out. The sample has around 200,000 clones, roughly 83% seen once. Sequencing was carried out using peripheral blood. These receptors were collected from a woman in her thirties or forties with COVID-19, enrolled during active disease.

The chain recombines TRBV19 with TRBJ1-4; weak D call: TRBD1 (5 bases). The CDR3 is 13 amino acids. Per the germline V gene, CDR1 is LNHDA and CDR2 is SQIVND (reference sequence). Between the trimmed V and J ends, which lost 6 bases and 2 bases, there was a span of 7 bases. In nucleotides, the CDR3 is TGTGCCAGTAGGAAGGGGACTAATGAAAAACTGTTTTTT. Its translation is CASRKGTNEKLFF.

The rearrangement joins TRBV5-4 to TRBJ1-5, with D possibly being TRBD1 (5 bases). This CDR3 spans 13 amino acids. V lost 4 bases, J lost 10 bases, and 15 bases lay in between. Germline CDR1 reads SGHNT; CDR2 reads YYREEE (reference sequence). CDR3 sequence (DNA): TGTGCCAGCAGCCCGTGGACAAACGGACCCCAGCATTTT. Protein sequence: CASSPWTNGPQHF. The full variable domain, in which reference TRBV5-4 and TRBJ1-5 provide the parts outside the CDR3, is ETGVTQSPTHLIKTRGQQVTLRCSSQSGHNTVSWYQQALGQGPQFIFQYYREEENGRGNFPPRFSGLQFPNYSSELNVNALELDDSALYLCASSPWTNGPQHFGDGTRLSIL.

V is TRBV12-3 or TRBV12-4 and J is TRBJ2-1, with 9 bases lining up with TRBD1. CDR3 length: 13 residues. The trim removed 6 bases at V and 8 bases at J, leaving 5 bases unmatched. CDR3 nucleotides: TGTGCCAGCAGGGGGACAGGGTTCTATGAGCAGTTCTTC. The encoded protein is CASRGTGFYEQFF.

This chain joins TRBV19 and TRBJ2-6; the D gene is possibly TRBD1 (5 bases). This CDR3 region has 15 residues. Germline V gene data show CDR1 as LNHDA and CDR2 as SQIVND (reference sequence). With 7 bases removed from V and 1 base from J, the gap between germline ends came to 11 bases. CDR3: CASKDTPSGANVLTF. CDR3 nucleotide sequence: TGTGCCAGTAAGGACACCCCTTCTGGGGCCAACGTCCTGACTTTC.

The chain has TRBV4-3 and TRBJ1-1; D unresolved. In germline, CDR1 is LGHNA, CDR2 YSLEER. CDR3 length equals 17 residues. V lost 1 base, J lost 2 bases, and 17 bases lay in between. CDR3 sequence (DNA): TGCGCCAGCAGCCAAGCCATATTGGCTGTCAAAAACACTGAAGCTTTCTTT. It is translated as CASSQAILAVKNTEAFF.

The J gene is TRBJ1-1, the V gene TRBV18; D is possibly TRBD1 (6 bases). CDR3 length: 16 residues. V was cut by 2 bases and J by 2 bases, with 15 bases left in between. CDR1 and CDR2 from the germline V gene are KGHSH and LQKENI. The CDR3, as DNA: TGTGCCAGCTCACCAAGTAGGGGGATGGGAAACACTGAAGCTTTCTTT. It encodes CASSPSRGMGNTEAFF.

V is TRBV5-1 and J is TRBJ1-6; D may be TRBD1 (6 bases). The CDR3 is made up of 16 amino acids. Germline V gives CDR1 SGHRS, CDR2 YFSETQ. Trimming cost V 1 base and J 8 bases, with 16 bases left between them. The CDR3 loop reads CASSLRGQGLDSPLHF. The CDR3 DNA sequence: TGCGCCAGCAGCTTGAGGGGTCAGGGGCTCGATTCACCCCTCCACTTT.

The rearrangement uses TRBV5-1 and TRBJ1-2; TRBD1 agrees at 11 bases. V trimming: 4 bases; J trimming: 6 bases; junction bases outside the gene matches: 5. Germline V lookup: CDR1 SGHRS, CDR2 YFSETQ. The CDR3 is made up of 14 amino acids. CDR3 DNA sequence: TGCGCCAGCAGCCCCGGGACAGGGGGGAATGGCTACACCTTC. Translating it yields CASSPGTGGNGYTF.

The sample holds a few counts of this clone. The J gene is TRBJ1-6, the V gene TRBV7-2; no reliable D call. Germline-derived CDR1 and CDR2 are SGHTA and FQGNSA. V was pared by 5 bases and J by 14 bases, with 16 bases between. The CDR3 length is 13 residues. CDR3 amino acids: CASSPSHPSALHF. The CDR3 DNA sequence: TGTGCCAGCAGCCCTAGCCACCCGTCGGCCCTCCACTTT. Full variable domain (remainder filled in from reference TRBV7-2 and TRBJ1-6): GAGVSQSPSNKVTEKGKDVELRCDPISGHTALYWYRQSLGQGLEFLIYFQGNSAPDKSGLPSDRFSAERTGGSVSTLTIQRTQQEDSAVYLCASSPSHPSALHFGNGTRLTVT.

The CDR3 DNA reads as TGTGCCAGCTCAACACGCCGGGACACTGAAGCTTTCTTT. As protein: CASSTRRDTEAFF. V usage is TRBV18 and J usage is TRBJ1-1; D is unclear. The CDR3 contains 13 residues. The ends were cut back, 5 bases at V and 3 bases at J, with 10 bases in the middle. The germline gives CDR1 KGHSH, CDR2 LQKENI.

The chain links TRBV7-8 to TRBJ2-1; weak D call: TRBD1 (7 bases). This CDR3 contains 17 residues. The germline gives CDR1 SGHVS, CDR2 FQNEAQ. V lost 5 bases and J 1 base, leaving 18 bases between the germline ends. The CDR3 sequence is CASSRQGGEISYNEQFF. CDR3 nucleotide sequence: TGTGCCAGCAGCCGTCAGGGGGGCGAAATATCCTACAATGAGCAGTTCTTC.

The CDR3 loop is CASDSANVPGDTEAFF. CDR3 DNA sequence: TGTGCCAGCGATTCTGCCAATGTGCCGGGGGACACTGAAGCTTTCTTT. The chain joins TRBV19 to TRBJ1-1, with a tentative D call TRBD1 (5 bases). This CDR3 comprises 16 residues. Germline CDR1 LNHDA, CDR2 SQIVND (reference sequence). V lost 9 bases to trimming and J lost 3 bases, with 23 bases between them.

The chain couples TRBV10-3 to TRBJ2-7; 8 nucleotides line up with TRBD1. This CDR3 region has 14 residues. J gave up 5 bases and V 5 bases, and 8 bases lay outside the gene matches. Germline CDR1 ENHRY, CDR2 SYGVKD. The CDR3 loop reads CAISSLTGGDEQYF. For the CDR3, the DNA is TGTGCCATCAGTAGCCTTACAGGGGGAGACGAGCAGTACTTC.

The chain carries TRBV11-3 and TRBJ1-1; D gene unclear. Trimming pared 4 bases from V and 7 bases from J, leaving 10 bases between. Germline values: CDR1 SGHNT, CDR2 YENEEA. The CDR3 sequence is 12 residues long. Here the CDR3 reads CASSSDGNEAFF. The CDR3, as DNA: TGTGCCAGCAGCTCTGACGGGAATGAAGCTTTCTTT. The full variable domain, completed using reference TRBV11-3 and TRBJ1-1, is EAGVVQSPRYKIIEKKQPVAFWCNPISGHNTLYWYLQNLGQGPELLIRYENEEAVDDSQLPKDRFSAERLKGVDSTLKIQPAELGDSAVYLCASSSDGNEAFFGQGTRLTVV.

The V call is TRBV30, the J call TRBJ1-2; a weak D match, TRBD1 (5 bases). The CDR3 is 13 amino acids. The germline gives CDR1 GTSNPN, CDR2 SVGIG (reference sequence). V was shortened by 0 bases and J by 7 bases, with 12 bases between the two germline ends. This CDR3 reads CAWSVQGSSGYTF. For the CDR3, the DNA is TGTGCCTGGAGTGTTCAGGGTTCGAGTGGCTACACCTTC.

This clone showed up just once. The chain recombines TRBV6-5 with TRBJ2-1; the match to TRBD2 covers 13 bases. Germline V gene lookup returns CDR1 MNHEY and CDR2 SVGAGI. Trimming took 6 bases from V and 4 from J; bases not matched to a gene: 3. The CDR3 totals 15 residues. CDR3 sequence: CASSRLAGGYNEQFF. For the CDR3, the DNA is TGTGCCAGCAGCAGACTAGCGGGGGGTTACAATGAGCAGTTCTTC.

V is TRBV7-9 and J is TRBJ2-1; 8 nucleotides agree with TRBD1. Per germline, CDR1 SEHNR and CDR2 FQNEAQ (reference sequence). V lost 7 bases to trimming and J lost 3 bases; unmatched junction nucleotides: 5. This CDR3 is built from 14 residues. CDR3 in DNA: TGTGCCAGCACGGGAACAGGGGGCTACAATGAGCAGTTCTTC. Translated: CASTGTGGYNEQFF.

The chain uses TRBV19 and TRBJ2-5; 9 bases are a match to TRBD2. The CDR3 contains 13 residues. With V trimmed by 3 bases and J by 7 bases, 3 bases remained unmatched. The V gene's germline CDR1 is LNHDA and CDR2 SQIVND (reference sequence). Written as DNA, the CDR3 is TGTGCCAGTAGTATTGGAGCGGGAGGGACCCAGTACTTC. Its protein is CASSIGAGGTQYF.

The chain links TRBV2 to TRBJ1-5; 10 bases align to TRBD1. Germline V gene sequence: CDR1 SNHLY, CDR2 FYNNEI. The J segment lost 4 bases and the V segment lost 4 bases, leaving 1 base of the junction unmatched. CDR3 length equals 14 residues. CDR3 sequence reads: CASSGTGGNQPQHF. The CDR3 DNA reads TGTGCCAGCAGTGGGACAGGGGGGAATCAGCCCCAGCATTTT.

The chain joins TRBV12-5 to TRBJ1-6, with unresolved D. The V end was cut by 0 bases, the J end by 8 bases, with 5 bases between. CDR3 length equals 13 residues. The germline V gene has CDR1 LGHNT and CDR2 FRNRAP. CDR3 DNA sequence: TGTGCTAGTGGTTTGGTAGGAGATTCACCCCTCCACTTT. Its translation is CASGLVGDSPLHF. Based on the CDR3 plus reference TRBV12-5 and TRBJ1-6, the full variable domain is DARVTQTPRHKVTEMGQEVTMRCQPILGHNTVFWYRQTMMQGLELLAYFRNRAPLDDSGMPKDRFSAEMPDATLATLKIQPSEPRDSAVYFCASGLVGDSPLHFGNGTRLTVT.

This clone was detected only once. The CDR3 DNA is TGTGCCAGCAGCATGGGACAACTCTATGGCTACACCTTC. As protein: CASSMGQLYGYTF. This chain connects TRBV7-2 to TRBJ1-2; a possible D gene is TRBD1 (6 bases). V lost 5 bases and J 4 bases, leaving 11 bases between the germline ends. Germline lookup yields CDR1 SGHTA and CDR2 FQGNSA. This CDR3 has 13 amino acids. Looking up the rest from reference TRBV7-2 and TRBJ1-2 gives the full variable domain: GAGVSQSPSNKVTEKGKDVELRCDPISGHTALYWYRQSLGQGLEFLIYFQGNSAPDKSGLPSDRFSAERTGGSVSTLTIQRTQQEDSAVYLCASSMGQLYGYTFGSGTRLTVV.

Only one count was recorded for this clone. This chain joins TRBV5-1 and TRBJ2-7; perhaps TRBD2 as D (5 bases). This CDR3 has 15 residues. The V gene lost 4 bases and the J gene lost 2 bases, with 16 bases spanning the gap. Per germline, CDR1 SGHRS and CDR2 YFSETQ. The CDR3 protein is CASSLGAAAPYEQYF. The CDR3 DNA follows: TGCGCCAGCAGCCTCGGAGCGGCAGCGCCCTACGAGCAGTACTTC. Looking up the rest from reference TRBV5-1 and TRBJ2-7 gives the full variable domain: KAGVTQTPRYLIKTRGQQVTLSCSPISGHRSVSWYQQTPGQGLQFLFEYFSETQRNKGNFPGRFSGRQFSNSRSEMNVSTLELGDSALYLCASSLGAAAPYEQYFGPGTRLTVT.

The gene calls are TRBV7-9 and TRBJ1-1; possible D gene TRBD1, 6 bases. The CDR3 has 12 residues. Trimming took 8 bases from V and 6 from J, leaving 13 bases between them. Germline lookup yields CDR1 SEHNR and CDR2 FQNEAQ (reference sequence). The chain's CDR3 is CASCYRESEAFF. CDR3 sequence (DNA): TGTGCCAGCTGCTACAGGGAATCTGAAGCTTTCTTT. The full variable domain, completed using reference TRBV7-9 and TRBJ1-1, is DTGVSQNPRHKITKRGQNVTFRCDPISEHNRLYWYRQTLGQGPEFLTYFQNEAQLEKSRLLSDRFSAERPKGSFSTLEIQRTEQGDSAMYLCASCYRESEAFFGQGTRLTVV.

The genes are TRBV3-1 (or the pseudogene TRBV3-2) and TRBJ1-1; unclear D gene. Germline assignment: CDR1 LGHDT and CDR2 YNNKEL (reference sequence). Trimming pared 6 bases from V and 4 bases from J, leaving 18 bases between. CDR3 length: 15 amino acids. The DNA for the CDR3 is TGTGCCAGCAGTCCACGGGCGGGAGCGGTCACTGAAGCTTTCTTT. This codes for CASSPRAGAVTEAFF.

V and J are TRBV13 and TRBJ1-1; TRBD1 matches at 7 bases. The CDR3 extends over 15 amino acids. Looked up from germline, CDR1 is PRHDT and CDR2 is FYEKMQ (reference sequence). With V trimmed by 3 bases and J by 4 bases, 8 bases remained unmatched. As DNA, the CDR3 is TGTGCCAGCAGCTTGTATAGGGGGCGCAGCACTGAAGCTTTCTTT. Translation gives CASSLYRGRSTEAFF.

The rearrangement joins TRBV7-2 to TRBJ2-7, with D unresolved. The CDR3 has 12 amino acids. With 5 bases removed from V and 3 bases from J, the gap between germline ends came to 8 bases. Germline V gives CDR1 SGHTA, CDR2 FQGNSA. The CDR3 sequence: CASSIGYYEQYF. As DNA, the CDR3 is TGTGCCAGCAGCATAGGCTACTACGAGCAGTACTTC. Together with reference TRBV7-2 and TRBJ2-7, the CDR3 gives the full variable domain: GAGVSQSPSNKVTEKGKDVELRCDPISGHTALYWYRQSLGQGLEFLIYFQGNSAPDKSGLPSDRFSAERTGGSVSTLTIQRTQQEDSAVYLCASSIGYYEQYFGPGTRLTVT.

J is TRBJ2-7 and V is TRBV27; a possible D gene is TRBD1 (5 bases). CDR1 and CDR2 from the germline V gene are MNHEY and SMNVEV (reference sequence). The CDR3 loop spans 14 amino acids. V gave up 5 bases and J gave up 4 bases, with 15 bases separating them. The CDR3: CASSLKADTYEQYF. The CDR3 nucleotides read TGTGCCAGCAGTCTCAAGGCGGACACATACGAGCAGTACTTC.

The chain is built from TRBV6-5 and TRBJ2-5; weak D call: TRBD2 (6 bases). The CDR3 is 14 amino acids. Trimming shortened V by 1 base and J by 5 bases, and 11 bases separated the two germline ends. CDR1 and CDR2 (germline): MNHEY, SVGAGI. The CDR3 loop is CASSYFGGGETQYF. In DNA, the CDR3 is TGTGCCAGCAGTTACTTCGGGGGTGGGGAGACCCAGTACTTC.